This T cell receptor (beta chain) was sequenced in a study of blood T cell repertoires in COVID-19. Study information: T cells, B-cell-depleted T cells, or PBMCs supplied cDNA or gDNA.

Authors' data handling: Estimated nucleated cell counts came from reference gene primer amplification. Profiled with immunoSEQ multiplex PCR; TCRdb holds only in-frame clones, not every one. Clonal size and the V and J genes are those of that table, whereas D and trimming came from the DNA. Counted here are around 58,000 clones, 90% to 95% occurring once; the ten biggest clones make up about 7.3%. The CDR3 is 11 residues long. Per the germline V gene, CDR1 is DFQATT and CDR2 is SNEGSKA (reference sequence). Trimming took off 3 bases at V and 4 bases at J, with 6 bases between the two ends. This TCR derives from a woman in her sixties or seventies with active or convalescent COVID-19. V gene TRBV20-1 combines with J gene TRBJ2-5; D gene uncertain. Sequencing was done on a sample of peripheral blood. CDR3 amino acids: CSASTGETQYF. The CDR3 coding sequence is TGCAGTGCTAGTACGGGAGAGACCCAGTACTTC.